This entry concerns a single TCR beta chain. Its specificity is unknown. One junction end disagrees with the germline gene, perhaps due to a read error. This sample is part of a study of blood T cells in healthy people across ages. Total RNA extraction produced at least 6 micrograms (per sample) for the study. Study observations and caveats: Researchers said unsorted PBMCs prevented a conclusive naive versus antigen-experienced comparison. Estimates of diversity drawn from one million T cells were considered underestimates.

The authors ran a second PCR of roughly 6 to 12 cycles using a sample-barcoded 5' primer and a J-beta primer mix. MiXCR was run by TCRdb on the 5' RACE reads, yielding one entry per CDR3 protein. Here the sample spans 1,300,000 or so distinct CDR3 sequences, roughly 64% being singletons. The length of the CDR3 is 13 residues. J is TRBJ1-2 and V is TRBV12-3 or TRBV12-4, with TRBD1 as a possible D gene (6 bases). The source is a man aged 18 to 30 in good health. Sequencing used blood. CDR3 region: CASNRQAARGYAF. Written as DNA, the CDR3 is TGTGCCAGCAACAGACAGGCAGCTCGAGGCTACGCCTTC.